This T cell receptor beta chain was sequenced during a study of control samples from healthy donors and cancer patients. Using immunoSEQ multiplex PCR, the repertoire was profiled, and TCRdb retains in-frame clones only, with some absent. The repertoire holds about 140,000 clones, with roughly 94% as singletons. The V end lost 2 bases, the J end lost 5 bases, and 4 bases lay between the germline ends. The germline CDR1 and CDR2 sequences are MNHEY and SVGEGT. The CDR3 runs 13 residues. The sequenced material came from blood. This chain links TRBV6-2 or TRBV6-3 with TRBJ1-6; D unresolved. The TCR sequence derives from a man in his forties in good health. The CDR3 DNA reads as TGTGCCAGCAGTTACAGGGATAATTCACCCCTCCACTTT. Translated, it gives CASSYRDNSPLHF.